Listed below are T cell receptor beta chains from one sample, sequenced in a study of shared clonotypes between healthy human individuals. Profiled with immunoSEQ multiplex PCR; TCRdb holds only in-frame clones, not every one. The data contain a few million clones, around 95% of them singletons. The material sequenced was naive CD4+ T cells sorted from blood. These receptors all stem from a man aged 18 to 35 in good health. The CDR3 runs from the conserved cysteine through the conserved F or W. Fields, in order: V gene, D gene, clone size, J gene, CDR3 DNA, CDR3 protein. D genes are given only for firm matches. A row's size may be missing; if present it is once, few, many or a size class.

V gene: TRBV25-1
D gene: .
clone size: .
J gene: TRBJ2-1
CDR3 DNA: TGTGCCAGCAGTGAGGTGCCTGTAGGGGCCAATGAGCAGTTCTTC
CDR3 protein: CASSEVPVGANEQFF

V gene: TRBV5-1
D gene: .
clone size: once
J gene: TRBJ2-3
CDR3 DNA: TGCGCCAGCAGTAGAAACTCGGCGGGCACAGATACGCAGTATTTT
CDR3 protein: CASSRNSAGTDTQYF

V gene: TRBV5-6
D gene: .
clone size: .
J gene: TRBJ1-5
CDR3 DNA: TGTGCCAGCAGCTCGGGGGGCTGGGGCGAGGGGCAGCCCCAGCATTTT
CDR3 protein: CASSSGGWGEGQPQHF

V gene: TRBV27
D gene: .
clone size: once
J gene: TRBJ1-5
CDR3 DNA: TGTGCCAGCAGTTTATTTAGGGGTGGCAATCAGCCCCAGCATTTT
CDR3 protein: CASSLFRGGNQPQHF

V gene: TRBV10-3
D gene: .
clone size: .
J gene: TRBJ1-5
CDR3 DNA: TGTGCCATCAGTGAGTCGTTGACATTTGAGAATCAGCCCCAGCATTTT
CDR3 protein: CAISESLTFENQPQHF

V gene: TRBV18
D gene: .
clone size: .
J gene: TRBJ1-2
CDR3 DNA: TGTGCCAGCTCACCCTCAGGGGCAAGGGACTATGGCTACACCTTC
CDR3 protein: CASSPSGARDYGYTF

V gene: TRBV6-5
D gene: TRBD1
clone size: .
J gene: TRBJ1-2
CDR3 DNA: TGTGCCAGCAGGCTCGGACAGGGGGCTTCCTATGGCTACACCTTC
CDR3 protein: CASRLGQGASYGYTF

V gene: TRBV7-4
D gene: .
clone size: .
J gene: TRBJ1-1
CDR3 DNA: TGTGCCAGCAGCTCCTATACAGGGAACACTGAAGCTTTCTTT
CDR3 protein: CASSSYTGNTEAFF

V gene: TRBV28
D gene: .
clone size: .
J gene: TRBJ2-7
CDR3 DNA: TGTGCCAGCAGGACCGGGACCGAGTACTACGAGCAGTACTTC
CDR3 protein: CASRTGTEYYEQYF

V gene: TRBV6-1
D gene: .
clone size: .
J gene: TRBJ1-2
CDR3 DNA: TGTGCCAGCAGGGGGACAACGAACTATGGCTACACCTTC
CDR3 protein: CASRGTTNYGYTF

V gene: TRBV10-1
D gene: TRBD2
clone size: once
J gene: TRBJ2-1
CDR3 DNA: TGCGCCAGCAGTGCCGGGACTAGCGGGTACAATGAGCAGTTCTTC
CDR3 protein: CASSAGTSGYNEQFF

V gene: TRBV7-8
D gene: .
clone size: .
J gene: TRBJ1-3
CDR3 DNA: TGTGCCAGCAGCTTAAGGTCCTCTGGAAACACCATATATTTT
CDR3 protein: CASSLRSSGNTIYF

V gene: TRBV28
D gene: .
clone size: .
J gene: TRBJ1-2
CDR3 DNA: TGTGCCACCTACTTTTCCGGGGGCGGCTATGGCTACACCTTC
CDR3 protein: CATYFSGGGYGYTF

V gene: TRBV6-5
D gene: .
clone size: .
J gene: TRBJ1-3
CDR3 DNA: TGTGCCAGCAGTTACTCGAGTTGGGGATCTGGAAACACCATATATTTT
CDR3 protein: CASSYSSWGSGNTIYF

V gene: TRBV28
D gene: TRBD1
clone size: once
J gene: TRBJ1-5
CDR3 DNA: TGTGCCAGCAGCCCTGACAGGGCTAGCAATCAGCCCCAGCATTTT
CDR3 protein: CASSPDRASNQPQHF

V gene: TRBV28
D gene: .
clone size: .
J gene: TRBJ2-2
CDR3 DNA: TGTGCCAGCAGTCTGGGAGGAAACACCGGGGAGCTGTTTTTT
CDR3 protein: CASSLGGNTGELFF

V gene: TRBV5-1
D gene: .
clone size: .
J gene: TRBJ1-6
CDR3 DNA: TGCGCCAGCAGCTTGGTCGTCCCGGGTCGGCGATCACCCCTCCACTTT
CDR3 protein: CASSLVVPGRRSPLHF

V gene: TRBV5-1
D gene: .
clone size: .
J gene: TRBJ1-3
CDR3 DNA: TGCGCCAGCAGCCCCCAGGGAACTGGAAACACCATATATTTT
CDR3 protein: CASSPQGTGNTIYF

V gene: TRBV11-2
D gene: .
clone size: .
J gene: TRBJ2-5
CDR3 DNA: TGTGCCAGCAGCTCGAACCAAGAGACCCAGTACTTC
CDR3 protein: CASSSNQETQYF

V gene: TRBV6-5
D gene: .
clone size: .
J gene: TRBJ1-4
CDR3 DNA: TGTGCCAGCAGCCCCAATGGGGAAAAACTGTTTTTT
CDR3 protein: CASSPNGEKLFF

V gene: TRBV5-1
D gene: TRBD2
clone size: .
J gene: TRBJ2-1
CDR3 DNA: TGCGCCAGCAGCTCGCCGCGTGGAGTTGGTACTAGCGGGAGGGTATACAATGAGCAGTTCTTC
CDR3 protein: CASSSPRGVGTSGRVYNEQFF

V gene: TRBV6-5
D gene: .
clone size: .
J gene: TRBJ2-5
CDR3 DNA: TGTGCCAGCAGTTACTCGCTTGGGGGCGGCGGGGAGACCCAGTACTTC
CDR3 protein: CASSYSLGGGGETQYF

V gene: TRBV19
D gene: .
clone size: once
J gene: TRBJ2-7
CDR3 DNA: TGTGCCAGTAGTACGTTTGGATACGAGCAGTACTTC
CDR3 protein: CASSTFGYEQYF

V gene: TRBV6-1
D gene: TRBD1
clone size: .
J gene: TRBJ2-3
CDR3 DNA: TGTGCCAGCAGTCAAAGCGGGACAGGGAAAGATACGCAGTATTTT
CDR3 protein: CASSQSGTGKDTQYF

V gene: TRBV12-5
D gene: TRBD2
clone size: .
J gene: TRBJ2-1
CDR3 DNA: TGTGCTAGTGGACAGGGACTAGCGAGCAATGAGCAGTTCTTC
CDR3 protein: CASGQGLASNEQFF

V gene: TRBV5-1
D gene: TRBD2
clone size: .
J gene: TRBJ2-3
CDR3 DNA: TGCGCCAGCAGCTTGGAGGCGGGAGAAGATACGCAGTATTTT
CDR3 protein: CASSLEAGEDTQYF

V gene: TRBV28
D gene: .
clone size: .
J gene: TRBJ2-7
CDR3 DNA: TGTGCCAGCAGTTTAGGGCAGAAGTACGAGCAGTACTTC
CDR3 protein: CASSLGQKYEQYF

V gene: TRBV7-9
D gene: .
clone size: .
J gene: TRBJ1-1
CDR3 DNA: TGTGCCAGCAGCACCCCGACAGCTGTGAACACTGAAGCTTTCTTT
CDR3 protein: CASSTPTAVNTEAFF

V gene: TRBV2
D gene: .
clone size: .
J gene: TRBJ1-2
CDR3 DNA: TGTGCCAGCACCATAAGGCAGACAGGCGGCTACACCTTC
CDR3 protein: CASTIRQTGGYTF

V gene: TRBV2
D gene: .
clone size: .
J gene: TRBJ2-6
CDR3 DNA: TGTGCCAACCAGATTGGGGCTGGGGCCAACGTCCTGACTTTC
CDR3 protein: CANQIGAGANVLTF

V gene: TRBV5-1
D gene: .
clone size: .
J gene: TRBJ2-7
CDR3 DNA: TGCGCCAGCACCCTTGGGACAAGTTTCGGGGAGCAGTACTTC
CDR3 protein: CASTLGTSFGEQYF

V gene: TRBV5-5
D gene: TRBD1
clone size: .
J gene: TRBJ1-1
CDR3 DNA: TGTGCCAGCAGCTGGGACAGGGTCACCTCTGAAGCTTTCTTT
CDR3 protein: CASSWDRVTSEAFF

V gene: TRBV30
D gene: .
clone size: .
J gene: TRBJ2-3
CDR3 DNA: TGTGCCTGGTCGAGCACAGATACGCAGTATTTT
CDR3 protein: CAWSSTDTQYF

V gene: TRBV11-2
D gene: .
clone size: .
J gene: TRBJ2-7
CDR3 DNA: TGTGCCAGCAGCTCGACCGAGCACAACGAGCAGTACTTC
CDR3 protein: CASSSTEHNEQYF

V gene: TRBV4-1
D gene: .
clone size: .
J gene: TRBJ1-5
CDR3 DNA: TGCGCCAGCAGCCAAGGGGCAGGGGAAGGCCAGCCCCAGCATTTT
CDR3 protein: CASSQGAGEGQPQHF

V gene: TRBV9
D gene: TRBD2
clone size: .
J gene: TRBJ2-1
CDR3 DNA: TGTGCCAGCAGCGTACGGAAGCGGGAGGCCTACAATGAGCAGTTCTTC
CDR3 protein: CASSVRKREAYNEQFF

V gene: TRBV15
D gene: .
clone size: .
J gene: TRBJ2-1
CDR3 DNA: TGTGCCACCAGCAAGTATGGACAATACAATGAGCAGTTCTTC
CDR3 protein: CATSKYGQYNEQFF

V gene: TRBV2
D gene: TRBD1
clone size: once
J gene: TRBJ1-1
CDR3 DNA: TGTGCCAGCACCGGGACAGGGTGGGGCACTGAAGCTTTCTTT
CDR3 protein: CASTGTGWGTEAFF

V gene: TRBV4-1
D gene: .
clone size: .
J gene: TRBJ1-1
CDR3 DNA: TGCGCCAGCAGCCAACCTTTCATCTGGGGGGAAGCTTTCTTT
CDR3 protein: CASSQPFIWGEAFF

V gene: TRBV30
D gene: .
clone size: .
J gene: TRBJ2-3
CDR3 DNA: TGTGCCTGGAGTGTCCCAGATACGCAGTATTTT
CDR3 protein: CAWSVPDTQYF

V gene: TRBV28
D gene: TRBD1
clone size: .
J gene: TRBJ2-1
CDR3 DNA: TGTGCCAGCAGTCCGACAGGGGTGGCCTACAATGAGCAGTTCTTC
CDR3 protein: CASSPTGVAYNEQFF

V gene: TRBV30
D gene: TRBD2
clone size: .
J gene: TRBJ2-2
CDR3 DNA: TGTGCCTGGAGTAATCTAGCGGGAGTGTCCGGGGAGCTGTTTTTT
CDR3 protein: CAWSNLAGVSGELFF

V gene: TRBV5-1
D gene: TRBD1
clone size: .
J gene: TRBJ2-1
CDR3 DNA: TGCGCCAGCAACCGGGACAGGGGTGGAGATGAGCAGTTCTTC
CDR3 protein: CASNRDRGGDEQFF

V gene: TRBV7-9
D gene: TRBD1
clone size: .
J gene: TRBJ1-2
CDR3 DNA: TGTGCCAGCAGCTTAGGACGGGACAGCGGTAACTATGGCTACACCTTC
CDR3 protein: CASSLGRDSGNYGYTF